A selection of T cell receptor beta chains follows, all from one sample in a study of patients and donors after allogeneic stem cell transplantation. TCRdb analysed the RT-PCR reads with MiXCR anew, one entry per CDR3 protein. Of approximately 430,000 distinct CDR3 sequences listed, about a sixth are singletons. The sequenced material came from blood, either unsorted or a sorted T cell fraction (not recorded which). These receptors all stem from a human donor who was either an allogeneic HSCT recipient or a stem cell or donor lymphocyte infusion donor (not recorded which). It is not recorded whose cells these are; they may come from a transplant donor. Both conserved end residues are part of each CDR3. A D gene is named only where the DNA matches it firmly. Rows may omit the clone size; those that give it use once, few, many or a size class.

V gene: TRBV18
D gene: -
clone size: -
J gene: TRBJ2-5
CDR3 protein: CASSPPYRCGETQYF
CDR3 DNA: TGTGCCAGCTCACCACCGTACCGTTGTGGGGAGACCCAGTACTTC

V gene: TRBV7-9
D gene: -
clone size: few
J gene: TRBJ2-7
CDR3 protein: CASSTPGQKREQYF
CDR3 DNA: TGTGCCAGCAGTACACCCGGACAGAAGAGAGAGCAGTACTTC

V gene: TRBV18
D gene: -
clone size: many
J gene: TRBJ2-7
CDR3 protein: CASSPLVDEQYF
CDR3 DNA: TGTGCCAGCTCACCTCTGGTCGACGAGCAGTACTTC

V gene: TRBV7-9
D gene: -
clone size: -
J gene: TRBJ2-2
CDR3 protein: CASSTPGFDPEGGELFF
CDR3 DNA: TGTGCCAGCAGCACACCAGGGTTCGATCCGGAGGGCGGGGAGCTGTTTTTT

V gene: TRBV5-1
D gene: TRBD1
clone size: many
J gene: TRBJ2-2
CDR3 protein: CASTGTGNTGELFF
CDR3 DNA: TGCGCCAGCACCGGGACAGGAAACACCGGGGAGCTGTTTTTT

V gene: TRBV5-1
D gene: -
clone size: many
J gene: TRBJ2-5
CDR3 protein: CASSLDGSTPYF
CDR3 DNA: TGCGCCAGCAGCTTGGATGGCAGTACCCCCTACTTC

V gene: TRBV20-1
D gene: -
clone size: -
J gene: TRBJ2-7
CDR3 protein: CSARHPDRWNEQYF
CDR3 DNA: TGCAGTGCTAGACACCCGGATCGATGGAACGAGCAGTACTTC

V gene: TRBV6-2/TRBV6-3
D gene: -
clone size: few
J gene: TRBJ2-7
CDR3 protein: CATTEPDGNYEQYF
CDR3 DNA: TGTGCCACCACGGAACCGGACGGCAACTACGAGCAGTACTTC

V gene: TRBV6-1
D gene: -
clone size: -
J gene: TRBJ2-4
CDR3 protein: CASSNKDSSFKNIQYF
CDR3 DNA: TGTGCCAGCAGTAATAAGGACAGCAGTTTCAAAAACATTCAGTACTTC

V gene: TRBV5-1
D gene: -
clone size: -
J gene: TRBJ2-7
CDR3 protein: CASSFGGRGILEQYF
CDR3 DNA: TGCGCCAGCAGCTTCGGAGGGAGGGGGATTCTCGAGCAGTACTTC

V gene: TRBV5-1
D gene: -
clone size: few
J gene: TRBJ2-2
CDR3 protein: CASKDRPLIANTGELFF
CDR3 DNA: TGCGCCAGCAAGGACCGGCCACTCATAGCAAACACCGGGGAGCTGTTTTTT

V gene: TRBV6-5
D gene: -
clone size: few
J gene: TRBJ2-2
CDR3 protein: CASSYNPGDGELFF
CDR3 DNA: TGTGCCAGCAGTTATAATCCAGGGGACGGGGAGCTGTTTTTT

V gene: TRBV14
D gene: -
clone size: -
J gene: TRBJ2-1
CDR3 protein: CASSQENRVNEQFF
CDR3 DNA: TGTGCCAGCAGCCAAGAAAACAGGGTCAATGAGCAGTTCTTC

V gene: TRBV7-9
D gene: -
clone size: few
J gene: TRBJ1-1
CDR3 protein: CASRSEGNTEAFF
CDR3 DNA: TGTGCCAGCAGGTCTGAGGGGAACACTGAAGCTTTCTTT

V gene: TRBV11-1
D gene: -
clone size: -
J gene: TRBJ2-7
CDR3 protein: CASSRDNRVIYEQYF
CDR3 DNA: TGTGCCAGCAGCAGAGATAACAGGGTAATCTACGAGCAGTACTTC

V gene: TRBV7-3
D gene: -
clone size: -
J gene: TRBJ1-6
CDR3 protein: CATKNLWGDWSPLHF
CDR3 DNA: TGTGCCACCAAGAACTTATGGGGGGATTGGTCACCCCTCCACTTT

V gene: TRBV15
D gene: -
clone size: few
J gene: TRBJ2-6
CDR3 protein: CATSWSGANVLTF
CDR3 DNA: TGTGCCACCAGCTGGTCTGGGGCCAACGTCCTGACTTTC

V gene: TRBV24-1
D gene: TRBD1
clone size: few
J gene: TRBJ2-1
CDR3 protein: CATSDPRQGANEQFF
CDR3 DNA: TGTGCCACCAGTGATCCCCGACAGGGGGCAAATGAGCAGTTCTTC

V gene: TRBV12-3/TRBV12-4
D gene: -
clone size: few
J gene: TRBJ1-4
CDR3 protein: CASSPMTAYNSVEKLFF
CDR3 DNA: TGTGCCAGCAGTCCCATGACTGCCTATAATTCAGTGGAAAAACTGTTTTTT

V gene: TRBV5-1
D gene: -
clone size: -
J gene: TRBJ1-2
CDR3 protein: CASSLGATGPNNYGYTF
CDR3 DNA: TGCGCCAGCAGCTTGGGGGCCACGGGACCCAATAACTATGGCTACACCTTC

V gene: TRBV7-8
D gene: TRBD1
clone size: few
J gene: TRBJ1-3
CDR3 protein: CASSLATGFGNTIYF
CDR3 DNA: TGTGCCAGCAGCTTAGCGACAGGGTTTGGAAACACCATATATTTT

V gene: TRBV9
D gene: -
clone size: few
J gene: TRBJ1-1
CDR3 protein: CASSVLGTPGTEAFF
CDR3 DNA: TGTGCCAGCAGCGTATTAGGGACCCCAGGTACTGAAGCTTTCTTT

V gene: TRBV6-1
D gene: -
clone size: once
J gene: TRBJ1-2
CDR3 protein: CASRRDANYGYTF
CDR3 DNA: TGTGCCAGCAGGAGGGACGCCAACTATGGCTACACCTTC

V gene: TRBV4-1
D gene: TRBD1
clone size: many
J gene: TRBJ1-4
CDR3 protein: CASSQDRDRDNEKLFF
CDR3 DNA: TGCGCCAGCAGCCAAGACAGGGACAGGGATAATGAAAAACTGTTTTTT

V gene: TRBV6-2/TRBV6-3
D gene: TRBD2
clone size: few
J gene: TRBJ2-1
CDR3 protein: CASSYSIERGSSYNEQFF
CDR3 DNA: TGTGCCAGCAGTTACTCGATAGAGCGGGGAAGCTCCTACAATGAGCAGTTCTTC

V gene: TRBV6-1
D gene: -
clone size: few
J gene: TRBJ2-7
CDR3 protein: CASSEKRGSSYEQYF
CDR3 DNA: TGTGCCAGCAGTGAAAAACGCGGAAGCTCCTACGAGCAGTACTTC

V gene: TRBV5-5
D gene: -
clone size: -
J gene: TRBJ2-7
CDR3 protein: CASSPGIGWAEQYF
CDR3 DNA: TGTGCCAGCAGCCCCGGGATAGGCTGGGCCGAGCAGTACTTC

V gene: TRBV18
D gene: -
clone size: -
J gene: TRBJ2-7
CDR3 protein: CASSPVSSRSHEQYF
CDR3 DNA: TGTGCCAGCTCACCCGTGAGCAGCCGTAGCCACGAGCAGTACTTC

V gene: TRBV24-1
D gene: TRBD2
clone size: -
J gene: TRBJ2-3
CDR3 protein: CATSDLLAGGADTQYF
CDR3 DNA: TGTGCCACCAGTGATTTACTAGCGGGAGGTGCAGATACGCAGTATTTT

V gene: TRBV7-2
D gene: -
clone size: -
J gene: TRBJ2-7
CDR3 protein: CASSLDGRISHEQYF
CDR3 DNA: TGTGCCAGCAGCTTGGATGGCAGGATTTCCCACGAGCAGTACTTC

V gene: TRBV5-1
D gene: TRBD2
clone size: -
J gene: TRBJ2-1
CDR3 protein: CASSPWTSGGPNEQFF
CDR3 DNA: TGCGCCAGCAGCCCTTGGACTAGCGGGGGACCCAATGAGCAGTTCTTC

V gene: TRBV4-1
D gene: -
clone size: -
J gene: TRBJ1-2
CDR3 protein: CASSQPAGTPAF
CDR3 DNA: TGCGCCAGCAGCCAACCCGCGGGGACTCCTGCCTTC

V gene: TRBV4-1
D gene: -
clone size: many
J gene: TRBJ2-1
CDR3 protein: CASSQGTPSYNEQFF
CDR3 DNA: TGCGCCAGCAGCCAGGGGACTCCCTCCTACAATGAGCAGTTCTTC

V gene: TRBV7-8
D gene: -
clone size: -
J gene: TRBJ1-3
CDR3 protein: CASSSPSSGNTIYF
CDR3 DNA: TGTGCCAGCAGCTCCCCCTCGTCCGGAAACACCATATATTTT

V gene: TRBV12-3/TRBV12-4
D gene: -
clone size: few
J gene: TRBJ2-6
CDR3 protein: CASSFRGTGANVLTF
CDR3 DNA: TGTGCCAGCAGTTTCCGGGGTACCGGGGCCAACGTCCTGACTTTC

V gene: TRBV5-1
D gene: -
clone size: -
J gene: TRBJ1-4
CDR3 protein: CASSKRGGWGEKLFF
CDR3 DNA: TGCGCCAGCAGCAAGAGGGGGGGCTGGGGTGAAAAACTGTTTTTT

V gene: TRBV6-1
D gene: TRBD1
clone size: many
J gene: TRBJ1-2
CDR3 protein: CASSPDRGYGYTF
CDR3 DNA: TGTGCCAGCAGTCCCGACAGGGGCTATGGCTACACCTTC

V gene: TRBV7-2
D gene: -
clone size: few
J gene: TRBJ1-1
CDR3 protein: CASSSLTEAFF
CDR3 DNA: TGTGCCAGCAGCTCCCTCACTGAAGCTTTCTTT

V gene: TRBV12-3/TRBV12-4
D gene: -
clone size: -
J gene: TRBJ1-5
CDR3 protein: CASSLRGNNQPQHF
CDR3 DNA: TGTGCCAGCAGTTTGCGAGGGAACAATCAGCCCCAGCATTTT

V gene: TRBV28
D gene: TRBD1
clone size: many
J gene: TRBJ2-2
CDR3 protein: CASRIGQGNTGELFF
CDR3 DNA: TGTGCCAGCAGAATTGGACAGGGGAACACCGGGGAGCTGTTTTTT

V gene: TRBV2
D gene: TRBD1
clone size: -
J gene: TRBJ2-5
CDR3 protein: CASRDGTGGETQYF
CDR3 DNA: TGTGCCAGCAGGGACGGGACAGGGGGAGAGACCCAGTACTTC

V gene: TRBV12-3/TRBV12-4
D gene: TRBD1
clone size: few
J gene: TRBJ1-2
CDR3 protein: CASSPPDRAVGYTF
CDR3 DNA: TGTGCCAGCAGTCCACCGGACAGGGCGGTTGGCTACACCTTC

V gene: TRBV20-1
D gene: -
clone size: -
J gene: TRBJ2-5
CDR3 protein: CSASGRQETQYF
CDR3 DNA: TGCAGTGCTAGTGGCAGGCAAGAGACCCAGTACTTC

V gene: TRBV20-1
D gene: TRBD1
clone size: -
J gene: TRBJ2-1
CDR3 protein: CSARPRDRVFHEQFF
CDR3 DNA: TGCAGTGCTAGACCCCGGGACAGGGTCTTCCATGAGCAGTTCTTC

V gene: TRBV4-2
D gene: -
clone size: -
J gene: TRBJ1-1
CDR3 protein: CASSQLYTATEAFF
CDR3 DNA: TGTGCCAGCAGCCAGTTGTACACCGCCACTGAAGCTTTCTTT

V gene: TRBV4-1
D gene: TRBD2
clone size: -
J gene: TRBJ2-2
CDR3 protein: CASSLFRLTGTSGGAGTGELFF
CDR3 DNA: TGCGCCAGCAGCCTATTTCGGCTTACCGGGACTAGCGGGGGGGCGGGGACCGGGGAGCTGTTTTTT

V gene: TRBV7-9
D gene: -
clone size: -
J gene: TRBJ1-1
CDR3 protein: CASSPQTVPRWNTEAFF
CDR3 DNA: TGTGCCAGCAGCCCGCAGACAGTGCCCCGGTGGAACACTGAAGCTTTCTTT

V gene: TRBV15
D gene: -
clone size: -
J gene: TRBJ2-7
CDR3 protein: CATSRDWQGSGEQYF
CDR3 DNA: TGTGCCACCAGCAGAGATTGGCAGGGATCGGGAGAGCAGTACTTC

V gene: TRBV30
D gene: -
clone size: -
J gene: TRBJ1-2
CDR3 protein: CAWSDGYGYTF
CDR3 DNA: TGTGCCTGGAGTGATGGCTATGGCTACACCTTC

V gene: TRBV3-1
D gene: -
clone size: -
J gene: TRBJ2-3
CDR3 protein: CASSREGSGRDF
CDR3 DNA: TGTGCCAGCAGCCGCGAGGGTAGCGGAAGGGATTTT

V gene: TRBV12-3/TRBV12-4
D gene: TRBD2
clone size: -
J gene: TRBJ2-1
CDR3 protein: CASRLAGTTPFF
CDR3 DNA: TGTGCCAGCAGACTAGCGGGAACCACTCCGTTCTTC

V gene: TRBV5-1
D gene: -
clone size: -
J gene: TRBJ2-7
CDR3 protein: CASSLESPRGLIYEQYF
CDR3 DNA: TGCGCCAGCAGCTTGGAAAGCCCCCGTGGGCTCATATACGAGCAGTACTTC